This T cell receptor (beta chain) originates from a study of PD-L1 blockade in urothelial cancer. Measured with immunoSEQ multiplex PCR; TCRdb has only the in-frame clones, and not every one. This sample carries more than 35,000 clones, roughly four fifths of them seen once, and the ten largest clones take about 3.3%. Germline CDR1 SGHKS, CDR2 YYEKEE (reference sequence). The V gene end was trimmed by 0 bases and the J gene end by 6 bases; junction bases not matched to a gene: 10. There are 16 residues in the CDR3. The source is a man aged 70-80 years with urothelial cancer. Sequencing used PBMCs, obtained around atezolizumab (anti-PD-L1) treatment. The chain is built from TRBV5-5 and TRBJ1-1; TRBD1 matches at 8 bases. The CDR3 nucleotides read TGTGCCAGCAGCTTGGGGCCGAGGACAGGGACGGCTGAAGCTTTCTTT. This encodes CASSLGPRTGTAEAFF.